Following are 21 T cell receptor beta chains from one sample sequenced in a study of shared clonotypes between healthy human individuals. Sequencing used immunoSEQ multiplex PCR; TCRdb keeps in-frame clones, though not all of them. This sample has over a million clones, with about 84% found just once. The sequenced sample was memory CD4+ T cells from PBMCs. The subset was: CD45RA-negative fraction. The receptors come from a man aged 18 to 30 in good health. Some clones in this sample may be carry-over from other donors' samples.

This clone was detected a few times. This sequence joins TRBV5-1 and TRBJ2-1, with D unclear. V lost 3 bases, J lost 3 bases, and 16 bases lay in between. CDR1 and CDR2 from the germline V gene are SGHRS and YFSETQ. The CDR3 is 16 residues long. In DNA, the CDR3 is TGCGCCAGCAGCTCCTCAACGAGAGCCTTCTACAATGAGCAGTTCTTC. Encoded protein: CASSSSTRAFYNEQFF.

This clone appeared a single time. This CDR3 is also generated by other DNA sequences in the sample. The genes are TRBV28 and TRBJ1-4; 7 bases fit TRBD1. V lost 4 bases to trimming and J lost 0 bases; unmatched junction nucleotides: 5. Germline V lookup: CDR1 MDHEN, CDR2 SYDVKM. The CDR3 runs to 16 residues. The CDR3 loop reads CASSSPGTATNEKLFF. The DNA for the CDR3 is TGTGCCAGCAGTTCACCCGGGACAGCAACTAATGAAAAACTGTTTTTT. The entire variable domain, with the rest obtained from reference TRBV28 and TRBJ1-4, is as follows: DVKVTQSSRYLVKRTGEKVFLECVQDMDHENMFWYRQDPGLGLRLIYFSYDVKMKEKGDIPEGYSVSREKKERFSLILESASTNQTSMYLCASSSPGTATNEKLFFGSGTQLSVL.

The chain joins TRBV7-2 to TRBJ2-7; 7 bases line up with TRBD2. The V segment lost 1 base and the J segment 6 bases; nucleotides outside the gene matches: 6. Per the germline V gene, CDR1 is SGHTA and CDR2 is FQGNSA. This CDR3 spans 14 amino acids. CDR3 residues: CASSLGGSRFEQYF. The CDR3 DNA reads TGTGCCAGCAGCTTAGGCGGGAGCCGCTTCGAGCAGTACTTC.

This clone was seen a single time. The chain employs TRBV28 and TRBJ1-4; D perhaps matches TRBD1 (5 bases). V shed 6 bases and J shed 8 bases, with 16 bases lying between them. Germline CDR1 reads MDHEN; CDR2 reads SYDVKM. This CDR3 contains 14 residues. The DNA of the CDR3 is TGTGCCAGCAGCTATGGACATGGGCGGGAAAAACTGTTTTTT. Residues: CASSYGHGREKLFF.

The table lists this clone with many counts. This sample also contains other DNA sequences that code for the same CDR3. This chain links TRBV29-1 with TRBJ1-4; TRBD1 matches at 8 bases. J lost 7 bases, V lost 7 bases, and 8 bases had no gene match. In germline, CDR1 is SQVTM, CDR2 ANQGSEA. CDR3 length: 13 residues. For the CDR3, the DNA is TGCAGCGCAGTATCAGGGGGCAGTGAAAAACTGTTTTTT. It encodes CSAVSGGSEKLFF.

With respect to this clone: Other nucleotide sequences from this sample produce the same CDR3. V gene TRBV5-1 combines with J gene TRBJ2-5; 8 positions match TRBD2. Trimming cost V 0 bases and J 0 bases; bases outside gene matches: 1. Germline values: CDR1 SGHRS, CDR2 YFSETQ. This CDR3 comprises 15 residues. CDR3 in amino acids: CASSLASGYQETQYF. For the CDR3, the DNA is TGCGCCAGCAGCTTGGCTAGCGGGTACCAAGAGACCCAGTACTTC.

With respect to this clone: At the DNA level, this CDR3 is encoded by other sequences in the same sample as well. The chain has TRBV5-1 and TRBJ1-1, with D possibly matching TRBD1 (6 bases). Germline CDR1 and CDR2: SGHRS and YFSETQ. V was shortened by 0 bases and J by 2 bases, with 8 bases between the two germline ends. This CDR3 is built from 14 residues. CDR3: CASSLGTVNTEAFF. In nucleotides, the CDR3 is TGCGCCAGCAGCTTGGGGACAGTAAACACTGAAGCTTTCTTT. The variable domain in full, with the rest retrieved from reference TRBV5-1 and TRBJ1-1, is KAGVTQTPRYLIKTRGQQVTLSCSPISGHRSVSWYQQTPGQGLQFLFEYFSETQRNKGNFPGRFSGRQFSNSRSEMNVSTLELGDSALYLCASSLGTVNTEAFFGQGTRLTVV.

With regard to this clone: Other DNA sequences in the same sample also yield this CDR3. The V gene is TRBV29-1, the J gene TRBJ2-3; tentatively, D is TRBD1 (5 bases). The ends were cut back, 1 base at V and 6 bases at J, with 14 bases in the middle. CDR1 and CDR2 from the germline V gene are SQVTM and ANQGSEA. The CDR3 is 14 residues long. The CDR3 sequence: CSVEGGRGVDTQYF. The CDR3 DNA reads TGCAGCGTTGAAGGGGGCCGAGGAGTTGATACGCAGTATTTT.

Of note for this clone: The sample contains more than one DNA sequence encoding this CDR3. The V gene is TRBV7-2, the J gene TRBJ2-2; D unclear. The CDR3 has 13 residues. Between the trimmed V and J ends, which lost 4 bases and 4 bases, there was a span of 7 bases. Per the germline V gene, CDR1 is SGHTA and CDR2 is FQGNSA. This chain's CDR3 is CASSSGPTGELFF. The DNA for the CDR3 is TGTGCCAGCAGCTCCGGCCCCACCGGGGAGCTGTTTTTT.

The chain links TRBV28 to TRBJ2-3; 7 bases line up with TRBD2. CDR3 length equals 16 residues. The junction had 17 bases not matched to a gene; V was cut back by 5 bases and J by 9 bases. Germline V lookup: CDR1 MDHEN, CDR2 SYDVKM. The CDR3 DNA reads as TGTGCCAGCAGTGGGAGGGGTAGCGGCCCCACCTACACGCAGTATTTT. It codes for CASSGRGSGPTYTQYF.

This chain uses TRBV7-8 with TRBJ1-2; unclear D gene. Germline loops: CDR1 SGHVS, CDR2 FQNEAQ. Trimming stripped 3 bases from V and 2 bases from J, with 7 bases between. The CDR3 runs to 13 residues. CDR3 protein: CASSLTSNYGYTF. Here the CDR3 DNA reads TGTGCCAGCAGCTTGACATCAAACTATGGCTACACCTTC.

The chain combines TRBV2 with TRBJ1-4; 10 nucleotides line up with TRBD1. V shed 6 bases and J 0 bases; nucleotides not matched to a gene: 7. The CDR3 length is 17 residues. Germline V gene lookup returns CDR1 SNHLY and CDR2 FYNNEI. The CDR3 nucleotides are TGTGCCAGCAGCAAAGGGACAGGGGACACAACTAATGAAAAACTGTTTTTT. Residues: CASSKGTGDTTNEKLFF.

The chain carries TRBV7-6 and TRBJ2-1; D is uncertain. Trimming shortened V by 2 bases and J by 5 bases, and 10 bases separated the two germline ends. The CDR3 is 14 amino acids. Germline CDR1 reads SGHVS; CDR2 reads FNYEAQ. In nucleotides, the CDR3 is TGTGCCAGCAGCTTAAACCGGCAAAACAATGAGCAGTTCTTC. This codes for CASSLNRQNNEQFF. The entire variable domain, with the rest obtained from reference TRBV7-6 and TRBJ2-1, is as follows: GAGVSQSPRYKVTKRGQDVALRCDPISGHVSLYWYRQALGQGPEFLTYFNYEAQQDKSGLPNDRFSAERPEGSISTLTIQRTEQRDSAMYRCASSLNRQNNEQFFGPGTRLTVL.

The chain is built from TRBV5-4 and TRBJ2-7, with D possibly TRBD2 on 6 matching bases. The CDR3 spans 14 residues. The germline CDR1 and CDR2 sequences are SGHNT and YYREEE (reference sequence). V was clipped by 3 bases and J by 5 bases, with 15 bases between them. CDR3 sequence reads: CASSSPGLGDEQYF. The CDR3 region has the DNA TGTGCCAGCAGCTCCCCGGGACTCGGAGACGAGCAGTACTTC.

In this sample, this clone turned up once. This rearrangement joins TRBV28 to TRBJ2-4; weak D call: TRBD2 (6 bases). V was cut by 5 bases and J by 4 bases, with 18 bases left in between. CDR3 size: 16 residues. Per the germline V gene, CDR1 is MDHEN and CDR2 is SYDVKM. The CDR3 nucleotides read TGTGCCAGCAGTCACCCGAGGCCCGGGGGAAAAAACATTCAGTACTTC. Translation gives CASSHPRPGGKNIQYF. The full variable domain, in which reference TRBV28 and TRBJ2-4 provide the parts outside the CDR3, is DVKVTQSSRYLVKRTGEKVFLECVQDMDHENMFWYRQDPGLGLRLIYFSYDVKMKEKGDIPEGYSVSREKKERFSLILESASTNQTSMYLCASSHPRPGGKNIQYFGAGTRLSVL.

The rearrangement joins TRBV19 to TRBJ2-1; D perhaps matches TRBD2 (6 bases). The germline V and J ends were trimmed by 4 bases and 5 bases, with 18 bases remaining between them. CDR1 LNHDA and CDR2 SQIVND come from the germline V gene (reference sequence). CDR3 length: 16 amino acids. The CDR3 DNA follows: TGTGCCAGTAGTAACCCGATCGCGGGAAGGGACAATGAGCAGTTCTTC. Its translation: CASSNPIAGRDNEQFF. The entire variable domain, with the rest obtained from reference TRBV19 and TRBJ2-1, is as follows: DGGITQSPKYLFRKEGQNVTLSCEQNLNHDAMYWYRQDPGQGLRLIYYSQIVNDFQKGDIAEGYSVSREKKESFPLTVTSAQKNPTAFYLCASSNPIAGRDNEQFFGPGTRLTVL.

This clone was picked up one time. This chain uses TRBV9 with TRBJ1-6; TRBD1 aligns across 7 bases. Unmatched junction bases numbered 0, after V lost 2 bases and J lost 7 bases. The V gene's germline CDR1 is SGDLS and CDR2 YYNGEE. There are 13 residues in the CDR3. CDR3 in DNA: TGTGCCAGCAGCGTGACAGGGAATTCACCCCTCCACTTT. This sequence encodes CASSVTGNSPLHF.

J is TRBJ1-4 and V is TRBV7-2; perhaps TRBD1 as D (5 bases). There are 15 residues in the CDR3. Per germline, CDR1 SGHTA and CDR2 FQGNSA. V shed 0 bases and J shed 8 bases, with 13 bases lying between them. The CDR3 spells CASSLARGIGEKLFF. CDR3 nucleotide sequence: TGTGCCAGCAGCTTAGCAAGGGGTATAGGGGAAAAACTGTTTTTT.

The chain uses TRBV10-2 and TRBJ2-3, with TRBD1 identical over 9 bases. Germline lookup yields CDR1 WSHSY and CDR2 SAAADI. This CDR3 region has 16 residues. Trimming removed 3 bases from V and 4 bases from J; junction bases left unmatched: 8. The CDR3 loop is CASSDPGQGLSDTQYF. Written as DNA, the CDR3 is TGCGCCAGCAGTGATCCGGGACAGGGCCTTTCAGATACGCAGTATTTT.

The chain is built from TRBV5-1 and TRBJ1-1; TRBD1 is a possible D gene (5 bases). V shed 0 bases and J shed 1 base, with 10 bases lying between them. Per germline, CDR1 SGHRS and CDR2 YFSETQ. This CDR3 is 15 amino acids long. The CDR3 protein is CASSLAPGWNTEAFF. The DNA of the CDR3 is TGCGCCAGCAGCTTGGCCCCAGGGTGGAACACTGAAGCTTTCTTT.

There are many counts of this clone. The genes are TRBV6-1 and TRBJ1-4; 8 positions match TRBD1. Germline CDR1 is MNHNS and CDR2 is SASEGT. V lost 6 bases to trimming and J lost 8 bases; unmatched junction nucleotides: 5. The CDR3 is made up of 13 amino acids. The DNA for the CDR3 is TGTGCCAGCAGGCGGACAGGGTACGAAAAACTGTTTTTT. Its translation: CASRRTGYEKLFF.